These 21 T cell receptor beta chains were all obtained from the same sample, sequenced in a study of blood T cells in healthy people across ages (dated by TCRdb to the mid-2010s). Library construction relied on 5' RACE. Sequencing took place on an Illumina HiSeq 2500. A second PCR of roughly 7 to 11 cycles was performed with a sample-barcoded 5' primer and a J-beta primer mix. Using fastp trimming at Q25 and MiXCR clonotype assembly, TCRdb reanalyzed the public sequencing data and kept in-frame beta chains. Duplicate CDR3 protein sequences are folded into a single record with the most common DNA and genes. This sample gives under 2,000,000 distinct CDR3 sequences in total; roughly 49% of them show up just once. The ten largest clonotypes hold approximately 2.1% of the sample. The specimen was blood. All receptors derive from a woman aged 40 to 50 in good health.

J is TRBJ2-5 and V is TRBV7-6; TRBD1 aligns across 9 bases. V dropped 5 bases and J dropped 6; count of bases not matched to a gene: 7. CDR1 and CDR2 (germline): SGHVS, FNYEAQ. The CDR3 consists of 14 residues. CDR3 in DNA: TGTGCCAGCAGCGAACGGACAGGGGCAAAGACCCAGTACTTC. It encodes CASSERTGAKTQYF.

Only a few counts were recorded for this clonotype. This rearrangement joins TRBV3-1 to TRBJ1-5; TRBD1 might be the D (5 bases). The germline V gene encodes CDR1 LGHDT and CDR2 YNNKEL (reference sequence). This CDR3 contains 15 residues. V was pared by 4 bases and J by 0 bases, with 10 bases between. CDR3 residues: CASSPTGYSNQPQHF. In DNA form, the CDR3 reads TGTGCCAGCAGCCCTACAGGATATAGCAATCAGCCCCAGCATTTT.

The J gene is TRBJ1-2, the V gene TRBV4-2; D is ambiguous. Germline CDR1 reads LGHNA; CDR2 reads YNFKEQ. This CDR3 region has 16 residues. Deletions cut 4 bases from V and 4 bases from J, with 19 bases between. This chain's CDR3 is CASSPPAGQVFYGYTF. In nucleotides, the CDR3 is TGTGCCAGCAGCCCCCCCGCGGGTCAAGTATTCTATGGCTACACCTTC.

This clonotype was detected only a few times. The rearrangement links TRBV4-1 to TRBJ1-2, with 8 bases lining up with TRBD1. Trimming removed 0 bases from V and 4 bases from J; junction bases left unmatched: 1. The CDR3 has 14 amino acids. Germline CDR1 and CDR2: MGHRA and YSYEKL. In nucleotides, the CDR3 is TGCGCCAGCAGCCAAGATGGGACAGGCTATGGCTACACCTTC. Protein product: CASSQDGTGYGYTF.

The chain carries TRBV5-1 and TRBJ2-3; TRBD1 might be the D (5 bases). The CDR3 has 14 amino acids. Germline V gene data show CDR1 as SGHRS and CDR2 as YFSETQ. The V gene lost 3 bases and the J gene lost 4 bases, with 12 bases spanning the gap. The CDR3 sequence: CASSSAGWADTQYF. The CDR3 DNA reads TGCGCCAGCAGCTCGGCAGGGTGGGCAGATACGCAGTATTTT.

The sample holds a few counts of this clonotype. The chain joins TRBV24-1 to TRBJ2-1; the D gene is possibly TRBD1 (5 bases). The germline V gene encodes CDR1 KGHDR and CDR2 SFDVKD. This CDR3 has 16 residues. Trimming removed 3 bases at V and 0 bases at J, with 11 bases between. The chain's CDR3 is CATSDAGKGSYNEQFF. The CDR3 bases are TGTGCCACCAGTGATGCAGGGAAGGGCTCCTACAATGAGCAGTTCTTC.

The chain joins TRBV18 to TRBJ1-6; 9 positions match TRBD1. V lost 8 bases, J lost 5 bases, and 1 base stayed unmatched. CDR1 and CDR2 (germline): KGHSH, LQKENI. The CDR3 extends over 13 amino acids. The CDR3: CASRDRDNSPLHF. Written as DNA, the CDR3 is TGTGCCAGCAGGGACAGGGATAATTCACCCCTCCACTTT. The whole variable domain, remainder taken from reference TRBV18 and TRBJ1-6, is NAGVMQNPRHLVRRRGQEARLRCSPMKGHSHVYWYRQLPEEGLKFMVYLQKENIIDESGMPKERFSAEFPKEGPSILRIQQVVRGDSAAYFCASRDRDNSPLHFGNGTRLTVT.

V and J are TRBV4-1 and TRBJ1-5; D unclear. Germline-derived CDR1 and CDR2 are MGHRA and YSYEKL. This CDR3 is built from 13 residues. V lost 0 bases and J 5 bases, leaving 5 bases between the germline ends. For the CDR3, the DNA is TGCGCCAGCAGCCAAGATTCGGATCAGCCCCAGCATTTT. It yields the protein CASSQDSDQPQHF.

This clonotype turned up a few times. The junction shows a germline mismatch at one end, possibly a read error. The CDR3 coding sequence is TGTGCCAGCAGCTTAGAGGCAGGGGTGTCCTACAATGAGCAGTTCTTC. Translation: CASSLEAGVSYNEQFF. This rearrangement joins TRBV5-1 to TRBJ2-1; weak D call: TRBD1 (6 bases). CDR1 SGHRS and CDR2 YFSETQ come from the germline V gene. This CDR3 has 16 amino acids.

This clonotype was found many times. The chain is built from TRBV29-1 and TRBJ2-5, with D perhaps given as TRBD1 or TRBD2 (5 bases each). V was clipped by 2 bases and J by 1 base, with 8 bases between them. CDR1 and CDR2 (germline): SQVTM, ANQGSEA. The length of the CDR3 is 13 residues. The CDR3 coding sequence is TGCAGCGTTGAATCCGGGACCCAAGAGACCCAGTACTTC. Translating it yields CSVESGTQETQYF.

The chain links TRBV20-1 to TRBJ2-7, with 9 positions matching TRBD2. The DNA end is more similar to TRBJ2-5, so the J call may be wrong. The CDR3 sequence is 16 residues long. The germline CDR1 and CDR2 sequences are DFQATT and SNEGSKA (reference sequence). In DNA, the CDR3 is TGCAGTGCTAGGAACGTGCGGGGGGGCCGGGTAGAGACCCAGTACTTC. This encodes CSARNVRGGRVETQYF.

A few counts support this clonotype. This chain uses TRBV7-2 with TRBJ2-7, with a tentative D call TRBD2 (7 bases). Germline CDR1 SGHTA, CDR2 FQGNSA. V was pared by 3 bases and J by 10 bases, with 13 bases between. The CDR3 covers 12 residues. CDR3 nucleotide sequence: TGTGCCAGCAGCTTGAGGGGGACTATACAGTACTTC. Residues: CASSLRGTIQYF. The entire variable domain, with the rest obtained from reference TRBV7-2 and TRBJ2-7, is as follows: GAGVSQSPSNKVTEKGKDVELRCDPISGHTALYWYRQSLGQGLEFLIYFQGNSAPDKSGLPSDRFSAERTGGSVSTLTIQRTQQEDSAVYLCASSLRGTIQYFGPGTRLTVT.

This clonotype was seen repeatedly, ten times or more. The CDR3 is CASRGNEQFF. CDR3 DNA sequence: TGTGCCAGCAGGGGCAATGAGCAGTTCTTC. The chain has TRBV2 and TRBJ2-1; D call uncertain. In germline, CDR1 is SNHLY, CDR2 FYNNEI. The CDR3 totals 10 residues. V dropped 6 bases and J dropped 6 bases, with 3 bases sitting between them.

This clonotype was counted only a few times. This sequence joins TRBV7-9 and TRBJ1-1, with D possibly matching TRBD1 (5 bases). The V end was cut by 7 bases, the J end by 4 bases, with 19 bases between. CDR1 is SEHNR and CDR2 is FQNEAQ in the germline V gene (reference sequence). The CDR3 consists of 15 residues. For the CDR3, the DNA is TGTGCCAGCACTATGGGGGGTCCGGGTTTCACTGAAGCTTTCTTT. This codes for CASTMGGPGFTEAFF. The variable domain in full, completed from reference TRBV7-9 and TRBJ1-1, reads DTGVSQNPRHKITKRGQNVTFRCDPISEHNRLYWYRQTLGQGPEFLTYFQNEAQLEKSRLLSDRFSAERPKGSFSTLEIQRTEQGDSAMYLCASTMGGPGFTEAFFGQGTRLTVV.

The chain recombines TRBV20-1 with TRBJ2-5, with TRBD1 matching over 10 bases. TRBJ2-7 matches the DNA end more closely, so the J call is doubtful. This CDR3 is built from 12 residues. Germline values: CDR1 DFQATT, CDR2 SNEGSKA (reference sequence). DNA of the CDR3: TGCAGTGCTGGGGACAGGGGCCACGAGCAGTACTTC. This codes for CSAGDRGHEQYF.

This chain connects TRBV29-1 to TRBJ2-1, with D tentatively TRBD1 (5 bases). The J call may be mistaken, given a closer DNA end match to TRBJ2-7. The CDR3 totals 10 residues. CDR1 and CDR2 from the germline V gene are SQVTM and ANQGSEA. The CDR3 coding sequence is TGCAGCGTCTCCCAGGGCGAGCAGTACTTC. Its protein product is CSVSQGEQYF.

In this sample, this clonotype turned up a few times. The chain employs TRBV7-2 and TRBJ2-3; D is ambiguous. This CDR3 has 14 amino acids. The germline V gene encodes CDR1 SGHTA and CDR2 FQGNSA. The V and J ends lost 5 bases and 3 bases respectively, with 12 bases between them. As DNA, the CDR3 is TGTGCCAGCAGCCCGTCTGCCCGGACAGATACGCAGTATTTT. This translates into CASSPSARTDTQYF.

V and J are TRBV2 and TRBJ2-5, with 7 bases matching TRBD1. Trimming at V came to 6 bases and at J to 2 bases, leaving 6 bases not matched to a gene. The germline gives CDR1 SNHLY, CDR2 FYNNEI. This CDR3 contains 14 residues. The CDR3 DNA reads TGTGCCAGCAGGCAACCAGGGGGACAAGAGACCCAGTACTTC. This gives the protein CASRQPGGQETQYF. Full variable domain (outside the CDR3, taken from reference TRBV2 and TRBJ2-5): EPEVTQTPSHQVTQMGQEVILRCVPISNHLYFYWYRQILGQKVEFLVSFYNNEISEKSEIFDDQFSVERPDGSNFTLKIRSTKLEDSAMYFCASRQPGGQETQYFGPGTRLLVL.

The rearrangement links TRBV19 to TRBJ2-5, with unresolved D. CDR3 size: 15 residues. Per germline, CDR1 LNHDA and CDR2 SQIVND (reference sequence). Between the trimmed V and J ends, which lost 3 bases and 1 base, there was a span of 12 bases. The CDR3 region has the DNA TGTGCCAGTAGTATTCGGCTGGGGTCCCAAGAGACCCAGTACTTC. Amino acid sequence: CASSIRLGSQETQYF.

The chain couples TRBV6-5 to TRBJ2-7; D is tentatively TRBD1 or TRBD2 (5 bases each). The CDR3 has 19 amino acids. V lost 3 bases and J 0 bases, leaving 24 bases between the germline ends. Germline V gene sequence: CDR1 MNHEY, CDR2 SVGAGI. CDR3 in DNA: TGTGCCAGCAGTTATCGACCCTTCACGGGACCCAGGAGCTCCTACGAGCAGTACTTC. Encoded protein: CASSYRPFTGPRSSYEQYF.

V usage is TRBV12-5 and J usage is TRBJ1-1, with 9 bases matching TRBD1. The CDR3 contains 14 residues. CDR1 is LGHNT and CDR2 is FRNRAP in the germline V gene. V was clipped by 5 bases and J by 4 bases; unmatched bases: 5. CDR3 loop: CASGDEQGATEAFF. As DNA, the CDR3 is TGTGCTAGTGGTGACGAACAGGGGGCCACTGAAGCTTTCTTT.